Below are 18 T cell receptor beta chains sequenced from a single sample in a study of OX40 agonist ivuxolimab in advanced cancers. Some clones are missing from TCRdb's copy, which holds only in-frame ones; the method was immunoSEQ multiplex PCR. The repertoire includes tens of thousands of clones, about 86% of them detected once, and roughly 4% sits in the top ten. The specimen comprised CD4+ or CD8+ T cells sorted from blood, sampled in a trial of the OX40 agonist ivuxolimab. These receptors were collected from an adult with an advanced solid tumor such as melanoma, head and neck, liver or kidney cancer.

The V gene is TRBV5-1, the J gene TRBJ2-7; 10 bases fit TRBD1. The CDR3 has 19 residues. Germline CDR1 reads SGHRS; CDR2 reads YFSETQ. The V segment lost 1 base and the J segment 1 base; nucleotides outside the gene matches: 14. The CDR3 nucleotides read TGCGCCAGCAGCTTGAAGCTTGGGACAGGGGCTTCCCAGTCCTACGAGCAGTACTTC. Its protein is CASSLKLGTGASQSYEQYF.

The chain joins TRBV29-1 to TRBJ1-2; D is uncertain. The length of the CDR3 is 13 residues. V lost 1 base and J lost 4, with 10 bases in between. Germline CDR1 SQVTM, CDR2 ANQGSEA. The CDR3 region has the DNA TGCAGCGTTGAAGCCGTGGTCGGCTATGGCTACACCTTC. Its protein is CSVEAVVGYGYTF.

With respect to this clone: A junction boundary mismatches the germline segment, possibly from a read error. CDR3: CASSLGLGNAEAFF. The CDR3 nucleotides are TGCGCCAGCAGCTTGGGTCTGGGGAACGCTGAAGCTTTCTTT. The rearrangement links TRBV5-1 to TRBJ1-1; D not certain. Germline CDR1 is SGHRS and CDR2 is YFSETQ. There are 14 residues in the CDR3.

The V and J genes are TRBV6-6 and TRBJ1-5, with D unclear. V was trimmed by 4 bases and J by 2 bases, leaving 9 bases between them. This CDR3 spans 14 amino acids. CDR1 is MNHNY and CDR2 is SVGAGI in the germline V gene (reference sequence). The CDR3 DNA reads as TGTGCCAGCAGTTTATTGGGCGGCAATCAGCCCCAGCATTTT. Protein: CASSLLGGNQPQHF.

V and J are TRBV28 and TRBJ1-6; D is uncertain. This CDR3 has 14 amino acids. Germline values: CDR1 MDHEN, CDR2 SYDVKM. V gave up 3 bases and J gave up 6 bases, with 9 bases separating them. The CDR3 spells CASSFSGSNSPLHF. CDR3 nucleotides: TGTGCCAGCAGTTTCTCCGGGTCTAATTCACCCCTCCACTTT.

The chain couples TRBV5-6 to TRBJ2-1; no firm D call. This CDR3 has 12 amino acids. The V end lost 0 bases, the J end lost 10 bases, and 8 bases lay between the germline ends. Germline CDR1 SGHDT, CDR2 YYEEEE. The CDR3: CASSLAIGEQFF. Here the CDR3 DNA reads TGTGCCAGCAGCTTGGCCATAGGCGAGCAGTTCTTC.

V gene TRBV5-8 combines with J gene TRBJ1-1, with no clear D. CDR1 is SGHTS and CDR2 is YDEGEE in the germline V gene. CDR3 length equals 11 residues. V was shortened by 5 bases and J by 3 bases, with 5 bases between the two germline ends. The CDR3 DNA reads TGTGCCAGCAGGAGGGACACTGAAGCTTTCTTT. This encodes CASRRDTEAFF.

V usage is TRBV29-1 and J usage is TRBJ2-5; no firm D call. The germline V and J ends were trimmed by 3 bases and 4 bases, with 9 bases remaining between them. Germline CDR1 SQVTM, CDR2 ANQGSEA. CDR3 length: 12 residues. The CDR3 spells CSVDIPPETQYF. The CDR3 DNA reads TGCAGCGTTGACATCCCCCCAGAGACCCAGTACTTC.

The genes are TRBV1 and TRBJ1-5. TRBV1 is termed a pseudogene. This CDR3 comprises 18 residues. DNA of the CDR3: TGCACCAGCAGCCAAGATATTGGAGGGCAGGGTGGAAATCAGCCCCAGCATTTT. The encoded protein is CTSSQDIGGQGGNQPQHF.

This sequence joins TRBV28 and TRBJ2-1; possible D gene TRBD2, 5 bases. Germline V CDR1 and CDR2: MDHEN, SYDVKM. The CDR3 covers 16 residues. V was pared by 4 bases and J by 2 bases, with 15 bases between. CDR3 DNA: TGTGCCAGCAGTTCCCTTAGCGACACTACCTACAATGAGCAGTTCTTC. It specifies CASSSLSDTTYNEQFF.

As regards this clone: Mismatch with germline at one junction end may stem from a read error. CDR3 in amino acids: CAGSAGQSIEQYF. The CDR3 bases are TGTGCCGGCAGCGCCGGACAGTCGATTGAGCAGTACTTC. The V and J genes are TRBV9 and TRBJ2-7; D is possibly TRBD1 (6 bases). The CDR3 runs to 13 residues. The germline V gene encodes CDR1 SGDLS and CDR2 YYNGEE.

The J gene is TRBJ1-4, the V gene TRBV7-2, with D uncertain. Germline assignment: CDR1 SGHTA and CDR2 FQGNSA. The CDR3 totals 14 residues. The germline V and J ends were trimmed by 1 base and 6 bases, with 9 bases remaining between them. The CDR3: CASSLEGNYEKLFF. The CDR3 region has the DNA TGTGCCAGCAGCTTAGAAGGGAATTATGAAAAACTGTTTTTT.

The gene calls are TRBV7-9 and TRBJ2-5; a possible D gene is TRBD2 (5 bases). Germline V gene sequence: CDR1 SEHNR, CDR2 FQNEAQ (reference sequence). CDR3 length: 13 amino acids. V was pared by 1 base and J by 3 bases, with 6 bases between. The CDR3 nucleotides are TGTGCCAGCAGCTTAGGAGGGAAAGAGACCCAGTACTTC. Encoded protein: CASSLGGKETQYF.

The chain combines TRBV5-8 with TRBJ2-2; either TRBD1 or TRBD2 may supply D (5 bases each). The CDR3 extends over 14 amino acids. The germline CDR1 and CDR2 sequences are SGHTS and YDEGEE. V was trimmed by 5 bases and J by 7 bases, leaving 15 bases between them. In DNA, the CDR3 is TGTGCCAGCAGGACTCGGGACCGCGTCGGGGAGCTGTTTTTT. This gives the protein CASRTRDRVGELFF.

A note on this clone: The junction shows a germline mismatch at one end, possibly a read error. The J gene is TRBJ2-7, the V gene TRBV19, with 8 bases identical to TRBD1. The CDR3 covers 14 residues. Germline loops: CDR1 LNHDA, CDR2 SQIVND (reference sequence). In DNA form, the CDR3 reads TGTGCCAGTAGTATAGGGACAGGGAGACGCGAGCAGCACTTC. Encoded protein: CASSIGTGRREQHF. The whole variable domain, filled in from reference TRBV19 and TRBJ2-7, reads DGGITQSPKYLFRKEGQNVTLSCEQNLNHDAMYWYRQDPGQGLRLIYYSQIVNDFQKGDIAEGYSVSREKKESFPLTVTSAQKNPTAFYLCASSIGTGRREQHFGPGTRLTVT.

The rearrangement joins TRBV2 to TRBJ1-5; a possible D gene is TRBD1 (6 bases). Germline loops: CDR1 SNHLY, CDR2 FYNNEI. There are 13 residues in the CDR3. V lost 2 bases and J lost 4, with 6 bases in between. The CDR3 DNA reads TGTGCCAGCAGTGAACAGGGGAATCAGCCCCAGCATTTT. Translation gives CASSEQGNQPQHF.

The chain employs TRBV4-1 and TRBJ1-2, with unresolved D. The germline gives CDR1 MGHRA, CDR2 YSYEKL. Trimming removed 4 bases from V and 3 bases from J, with 15 bases in between. The CDR3 is 15 residues long. The CDR3 DNA reads TGCGCCAGCAGCCTCCTGAGTACGGTCTACTATGGCTACACCTTC. Translated, it gives CASSLLSTVYYGYTF.

The rearrangement uses TRBV19 and TRBJ2-1; 8 nucleotides align to TRBD1. With 11 bases clipped from V and 6 bases from J, the junction kept 12 bases outside the gene matches. This CDR3 is built from 14 residues. Germline CDR1 is LNHDA and CDR2 is SQIVND (reference sequence). The CDR3 sequence: CAASGGQATNEQFF. The CDR3 DNA reads TGTGCCGCGTCCGGGGGACAGGCAACCAATGAGCAGTTCTTC. Using reference TRBV19 and TRBJ2-1 for the parts outside the CDR3, the full variable domain is DGGITQSPKYLFRKEGQNVTLSCEQNLNHDAMYWYRQDPGQGLRLIYYSQIVNDFQKGDIAEGYSVSREKKESFPLTVTSAQKNPTAFYLCAASGGQATNEQFFGPGTRLTVL.